The rows below give T cell receptor beta chains drawn from one sample of a study of blood T cell repertoires in COVID-19. Assay: immunoSEQ multiplex PCR; the TCRdb copy retains only in-frame clones and omits some. The data contain around 110,000 clones, 80% to 90% of them singletons. The sequencing input was peripheral blood. The receptor source for this set is a middle-aged man with acute or convalescent COVID-19. Both conserved end residues are part of each CDR3. Each record gives: clone size, V gene, D gene, J gene, CDR3 protein, CDR3 DNA. D genes are given only for firm matches. Part of the rows lack a size; the others show once, few, many or a class for expanded clones.

clone size: .
V gene: TRBV6-6
D gene: TRBD2
J gene: TRBJ2-3
CDR3 protein: CASSLAGGMTDTQYF
CDR3 DNA: TGTGCCAGCAGTCTAGCGGGAGGGATGACAGATACGCAGTATTTT

clone size: .
V gene: TRBV2
D gene: .
J gene: TRBJ1-5
CDR3 protein: CASRGDTEQPQHF
CDR3 DNA: TGTGCCAGCAGAGGGGACACCGAACAGCCCCAGCATTTT

clone size: .
V gene: TRBV27
D gene: .
J gene: TRBJ1-1
CDR3 protein: CASSPYRENTEAFF
CDR3 DNA: TGTGCCAGCAGCCCTTACAGGGAAAACACTGAAGCTTTCTTT

clone size: .
V gene: TRBV24-1
D gene: .
J gene: TRBJ1-5
CDR3 protein: CATSDSGPGQPQHF
CDR3 DNA: TGTGCCACCAGTGATTCAGGGCCCGGGCAGCCCCAGCATTTT

clone size: .
V gene: TRBV11-3
D gene: .
J gene: TRBJ2-3
CDR3 protein: CASSLGLQTGPTDTQYF
CDR3 DNA: TGTGCCAGCAGCTTAGGTTTGCAGACAGGACCCACAGATACGCAGTATTTT

clone size: .
V gene: TRBV10-3
D gene: TRBD1
J gene: TRBJ2-3
CDR3 protein: CAISETPQGSTQYF
CDR3 DNA: TGTGCCATCAGTGAGACACCACAGGGGTCAACGCAGTATTTT

clone size: few
V gene: TRBV29-1
D gene: TRBD2
J gene: TRBJ2-1
CDR3 protein: CSVEWLTSGYNEQFF
CDR3 DNA: TGCAGCGTTGAGTGGCTGACTAGCGGTTACAATGAGCAGTTCTTC

clone size: .
V gene: TRBV6-5
D gene: .
J gene: TRBJ1-2
CDR3 protein: CASSPPHGLNGYTF
CDR3 DNA: TGTGCCAGCAGTCCCCCCCATGGGCTCAATGGCTACACCTTC

clone size: .
V gene: TRBV14
D gene: .
J gene: TRBJ1-1
CDR3 protein: CASSLNGRTEAFF
CDR3 DNA: TGTGCCAGCAGCTTAAACGGGAGGACTGAAGCTTTCTTT

clone size: .
V gene: TRBV11-3
D gene: .
J gene: TRBJ1-1
CDR3 protein: CASSSSSGTEAFF
CDR3 DNA: TGTGCCAGCAGCTCCAGCTCGGGGACTGAAGCTTTCTTT

clone size: .
V gene: TRBV19
D gene: TRBD2
J gene: TRBJ2-1
CDR3 protein: CASSTGLAGGVWRANEQFF
CDR3 DNA: TGTGCCAGTAGTACGGGACTAGCGGGAGGGGTATGGAGGGCCAATGAGCAGTTCTTC

clone size: .
V gene: TRBV7-9
D gene: .
J gene: TRBJ2-7
CDR3 protein: CASSSGSASYEQYF
CDR3 DNA: TGTGCCAGCAGCTCCGGGTCAGCCTCCTACGAGCAGTACTTC

clone size: .
V gene: TRBV19
D gene: TRBD1
J gene: TRBJ2-2
CDR3 protein: CASSRLDRANTGELFF
CDR3 DNA: TGTGCCAGTAGTAGACTGGACAGGGCGAACACCGGGGAGCTGTTTTTT

clone size: .
V gene: TRBV7-9
D gene: .
J gene: TRBJ2-5
CDR3 protein: CASSYSTYQETQYF
CDR3 DNA: TGTGCCAGCAGCTATTCAACATATCAAGAGACCCAGTACTTC

clone size: .
V gene: TRBV5-1
D gene: TRBD1
J gene: TRBJ2-2
CDR3 protein: CASRLDRGTGELFF
CDR3 DNA: TGCGCCAGCAGACTCGACAGGGGGACCGGGGAGCTGTTTTTT

clone size: .
V gene: TRBV10-3
D gene: TRBD2
J gene: TRBJ2-7
CDR3 protein: CAISGLAASDEQYF
CDR3 DNA: TGTGCCATCAGTGGACTAGCGGCAAGCGACGAGCAGTACTTC

clone size: .
V gene: TRBV19
D gene: .
J gene: TRBJ1-2
CDR3 protein: CATAIGGEGYTF
CDR3 DNA: TGTGCCACCGCTATTGGAGGTGAAGGCTACACCTTC